This T cell receptor (beta chain) was identified in a study of T cells in Graves' hyperthyroidism and ophthalmopathy. No ophthalmopathy progression within 18 months constituted stable Graves' hyperthyroidism. Hyperthyroidism had been newly diagnosed in patients aged 18 to 65, and its duration was under 2 months. RNA transcripts served as the template for amplifying TCR beta CDR3 regions. Carried out on the TCR CDR3, a first-round RT-PCR used the HTBI primer set. TCRdb reprocessed the multiplex PCR reads via MiXCR and lists one record per CDR3 protein. The sample has about 380,000 distinct CDR3 sequences; 11% to 15% are singletons. General study points: The authors' 13 V-J model separated ophthalmopathy from stable hyperthyroidism. Most expanded thyroid clonotypes above 0.001 also appeared in blood.

The CDR3 is 14 amino acids. Germline values: CDR1 SNHLY, CDR2 FYNNEI. V lost 4 bases and J 2 bases, leaving 10 bases between the germline ends. This clonotype showed up many times. Its antigen is currently unknown. Sequenced material: blood. The chain combines TRBV2 with TRBJ2-3; D ambiguous. The receptor was derived from a woman aged 55-69 years with Graves' hyperthyroidism. CDR3 sequence: CASSAGPTTDTQYF. The CDR3 DNA follows: TGTGCCAGCAGTGCCGGCCCTACCACAGATACGCAGTATTTT. Variable domain in full (rest from reference TRBV2 and TRBJ2-3): EPEVTQTPSHQVTQMGQEVILRCVPISNHLYFYWYRQILGQKVEFLVSFYNNEISEKSEIFDDQFSVERPDGSNFTLKIRSTKLEDSAMYFCASSAGPTTDTQYFGPGTRLTVL.